The entry below gives a single T cell receptor (beta chain) sequence along with its context. Its antigen remains unknown. The sample belongs to a study of identical twins. Template switching added a universal primer site, and cDNA bore unique molecular identifiers. Using its own MiXCR run on the 5' RACE reads, TCRdb lists one record per CDR3 protein. This sample has approximately 890,000 distinct CDR3 sequences; 12% occur once, and the top ten carry around 1.6%. Study-wide results and caveats: There is a chance that invariant MAIT and iNKT cells partially muddied zero-insertion analyses. Cross-sectional statistics underpinned the conclusions; the same donors were not followed. Sequences that were out-of-frame, alpha and twin-shared displayed an excess of low generation probability.

V lost 7 bases, J lost 0 bases, and 11 bases stayed unmatched. The germline CDR1 and CDR2 sequences are KGHDR and SFDVKD. The CDR3 is 18 amino acids. A further study also used this sample, focusing on yellow fever vaccine responses in identical twins.

Sequencing input: PBMCs. This receptor was identified in a woman aged 18-29 years in good health. The gene calls are TRBV24-1 and TRBJ2-1; 10 bases map to TRBD2. The CDR3 DNA reads as TGTGCCACCAGGTCTAGCAAGCGGGAGGGGAGCTCCTACAATGAGCAGTTCTTC. Protein sequence: CATRSSKREGSSYNEQFF.